This T cell receptor (beta chain) is from a study of PD-1 blockade in classical Hodgkin lymphoma. Study background: Administration of nivolumab to patients was at 3 mg/kg intravenously every 2 weeks. General study results and limits: Partial responders and progressors had significantly lower baseline TCR diversity. Why repertoires differed is undefined; disease activity or prior therapy possibly contributed. Relapsed/refractory patients reportedly had the lowest baseline TCR diversity, below newly diagnosed patients, who were below healthy donors.

Exposure to brentuximab vedotin varied, and each patient had relapsed following autologous stem cell transplantation. A note on this clone: The antigen is not known.

Using immunoSEQ multiplex PCR, the repertoire was profiled, and TCRdb retains in-frame clones only, with some absent. Here the sample spans more than 14,000 clones, roughly 69% being singletons. Germline assignment: CDR1 SGHTA and CDR2 FQGNSA. The CDR3 spans 14 residues. V lost 3 bases and J 1 base, leaving 10 bases between the germline ends. V and J are TRBV7-2 and TRBJ2-7, with D maybe TRBD1 (6 bases). This receptor was obtained from a human donor with classical Hodgkin lymphoma. This specimen consisted of peripheral blood mononuclear cells (PBMCs), obtained at baseline. Here the CDR3 DNA reads TGTGCCAGCAGCTTTACAGGGAAATCCTACGAGCAGTACTTC. This codes for CASSFTGKSYEQYF.